The 17 T cell receptor beta chains in this list originate from one sample, sequenced in a study of blood T cell repertoires in COVID-19. Here immunoSEQ multiplex PCR was the method, and the copy in TCRdb shows in-frame clones only, minus some. The sample lists approximately 250,000 clones; roughly 91% were seen once. The sequencing sample was made of PBMCs or T cells enriched from blood (not recorded which). These receptors all come from a woman in her 30s who had recovered from COVID-19.

J is TRBJ1-2 and V is TRBV7-2, with D unclear. This CDR3 has 12 residues. Trimming shortened V by 2 bases and J by 5 bases, and 6 bases separated the two germline ends. Germline CDR1 is SGHTA and CDR2 is FQGNSA. Here the CDR3 DNA reads TGTGCCAGCAGCTTATTCGGGTATGGCTACACCTTC. Amino acids: CASSLFGYGYTF.

This clone was observed a few times. The chain uses TRBV5-1 and TRBJ1-1; D is unclear. This CDR3 is 12 amino acids long. Between the trimmed V and J ends, which lost 3 bases and 0 bases, there was a span of 3 bases. Germline CDR1 is SGHRS and CDR2 is YFSETQ. The CDR3: CASSSVNTEAFF. The CDR3 DNA reads as TGCGCCAGCAGCTCAGTGAACACTGAAGCTTTCTTT.

The rearrangement joins TRBV4-1 to TRBJ2-7; 14 positions match TRBD2. With V trimmed by 4 bases and J by 5 bases, 4 bases remained unmatched. This CDR3 has 15 residues. CDR1 is MGHRA, CDR2 YSYEKL, per germline. As DNA, the CDR3 is TGCGCCAGCAGCCTCGGGACTAGCGGGAGAGACGAGCAGTACTTC. It specifies CASSLGTSGRDEQYF.

This sequence joins TRBV10-3 and TRBJ1-1; a weak D match, TRBD1 (6 bases). The germline CDR1 and CDR2 sequences are ENHRY and SYGVKD. Trimming cost V 6 bases and J 1 base, with 9 bases left between them. The CDR3 extends over 13 amino acids. CDR3 protein: CAIRPTGNTEAFF. CDR3 DNA: TGTGCCATCAGGCCGACAGGGAACACTGAAGCTTTCTTT.

This chain connects TRBV6-6 to TRBJ2-5; 7 bases map to TRBD1. CDR1 and CDR2 from the germline V gene are MNHNY and SVGAGI (reference sequence). Trimming took 4 bases from V and 1 from J; bases not matched to a gene: 6. The CDR3 covers 15 residues. Here the CDR3 reads CASSSSGTVQETQYF. The CDR3 bases are TGTGCCAGCAGTTCGTCCGGGACAGTCCAAGAGACCCAGTACTTC.

This clone was recorded once. The gene calls are TRBV27 and TRBJ1-5; D remains ambiguous. The CDR3 totals 13 residues. V lost 8 bases, J lost 7 bases, and 15 bases lay in between. Per germline, CDR1 MNHEY and CDR2 SMNVEV (reference sequence). CDR3 in amino acids: CASGPPGNQPQHF. DNA for the CDR3: TGTGCCAGCGGCCCTCCGGGGAACCAGCCCCAGCATTTT.

This clone was found once. V and J are TRBV24-1 and TRBJ2-1; 9 bases align to TRBD1. The ends lost 0 bases at V and 2 bases at J; junction bases unmatched: 1. The CDR3 covers 16 residues. Germline CDR1 is KGHDR and CDR2 is SFDVKD. Written as DNA, the CDR3 is TGTGCCACCAGTGATTTGGGGACAGGGACCTACAATGAGCAGTTCTTC. Residues: CATSDLGTGTYNEQFF.

This clone appeared a few times. The chain uses TRBV7-2 and TRBJ1-3; D is uncertain. V was shortened by 5 bases and J by 4 bases, with 21 bases between the two germline ends. Germline V gene lookup returns CDR1 SGHTA and CDR2 FQGNSA. The length of the CDR3 is 17 residues. The CDR3 DNA follows: TGTGCCAGCAGCCCATCCTTTGGGCAGTCGGCCGGAAACACCATATATTTT. Amino acids: CASSPSFGQSAGNTIYF.

Remarks on this clone: One junction end disagrees with the germline gene, perhaps due to a read error. This chain links TRBV4-2 with TRBJ2-4; 7 nucleotides line up with TRBD1. The CDR3 runs to 16 residues. Per the germline V gene, CDR1 is LGHNA and CDR2 is YNFKEQ. The CDR3 sequence: CASSQRGGRFRQGQIF. CDR3 DNA sequence: TGTGCCAGCAGCCAAAGAGGGGGAAGATTTAGACAGGGCCAAATATTC.

The rearrangement uses TRBV6-5 and TRBJ2-3; D perhaps matches TRBD1 (5 bases). The germline CDR1 and CDR2 sequences are MNHEY and SVGAGI. This CDR3 contains 14 residues. The V end lost 6 bases, the J end lost 3 bases, and 13 bases lay between the germline ends. The CDR3 DNA sequence: TGTGCCAGCAGAAAGGGGCCCCCGACAGATACGCAGTATTTT. Its protein is CASRKGPPTDTQYF.

V is TRBV20-1 and J is TRBJ2-5; D is ambiguous. CDR1 and CDR2 (germline): DFQATT, SNEGSKA (reference sequence). V was cut by 7 bases and J by 5 bases, with 11 bases left in between. CDR3 size: 11 residues. The CDR3 region has the DNA TGCAGTGTGTCGTCGCGGGAGACCCAGTACTTC. Amino acids: CSVSSRETQYF.

In this sample, this clone turned up once. The chain recombines TRBV14 with TRBJ2-7, with TRBD1 identical over 7 bases. The CDR3 has 15 residues. V shed 5 bases and J 3 bases; nucleotides not matched to a gene: 10. Per the germline V gene, CDR1 is SGHDN and CDR2 is FVKESK. Written as DNA, the CDR3 is TGTGCCAGCAGCTCGCCCTGGACAGGATACTACGAGCAGTACTTC. This sequence encodes CASSSPWTGYYEQYF.

The chain carries TRBV27 and TRBJ2-3; D perhaps matches TRBD2 (5 bases). CDR1 is MNHEY and CDR2 is SMNVEV in the germline V gene (reference sequence). Trimming cost V 4 bases and J 0 bases, with 14 bases left between them. CDR3 length: 16 amino acids. CDR3 amino acids: CASSSWAGPSTDTQYF. The CDR3 nucleotides are TGTGCCAGCAGTTCCTGGGCGGGCCCTAGCACAGATACGCAGTATTTT.

The chain couples TRBV7-2 to TRBJ2-1, with 14 bases lining up with TRBD2. The CDR3 is 17 amino acids. Germline CDR1 is SGHTA and CDR2 is FQGNSA. V was clipped by 5 bases and J by 4 bases; unmatched bases: 7. Here the CDR3 reads CASSGPGTSGRYNEQFF. CDR3 coding DNA: TGTGCCAGCAGCGGCCCCGGGACTAGCGGGAGATACAATGAGCAGTTCTTC.

The chain joins TRBV3-1 (or the pseudogene TRBV3-2) to TRBJ2-1, with 9 nucleotides matching TRBD2. Germline V gene lookup returns CDR1 LGHDT and CDR2 YNNKEL (reference sequence). This CDR3 has 14 residues. J was trimmed by 9 bases and V by 3 bases; bases with no gene match: 6. For the CDR3, the DNA is TGTGCCAGCAGCCAGAGTAGCGGGAGAGGTGAGCAGTTCTTC. Amino acid sequence: CASSQSSGRGEQFF.

The gene calls are TRBV28 and TRBJ1-5; D may be TRBD1 (6 bases). This CDR3 has 16 amino acids. Germline assignment: CDR1 MDHEN and CDR2 SYDVKM. V was shortened by 3 bases and J by 2 bases, with 14 bases between the two germline ends. The CDR3 sequence: CASSFWGLSGNQPQHF. The CDR3 DNA follows: TGTGCCAGCAGTTTTTGGGGGCTCTCCGGCAATCAGCCCCAGCATTTT.

The rearrangement uses TRBV20-1 and TRBJ2-5; the D gene is possibly TRBD1 (5 bases). The V gene lost 6 bases and the J gene lost 5 bases, with 10 bases spanning the gap. Germline lookup yields CDR1 DFQATT and CDR2 SNEGSKA (reference sequence). CDR3 length equals 11 residues. CDR3 in amino acids: CSATDIETQYF. The CDR3 DNA is TGCAGTGCCACGGACATTGAGACCCAGTACTTC.